Following are 17 T cell receptor beta chains from one sample sequenced in a study of Ad26.COV2.S vaccination and SARS-CoV-2 variants. This table comes from immunoSEQ multiplex PCR, and its TCRdb copy is limited to in-frame clones, with some not included. In the table there are some 640,000 clones, more than 70% of which are singletons. The treatment denotes: around 19 received Ad26.COV2.S at low or high dose, single or two shots; 5 received placebo; per-sample allocation not given. Repertoires come from day 63 after the first vaccine or placebo injection. The starting material was peripheral blood, obtained in a trial of Ad26.COV2.S vaccine versus placebo. The source is a person between 18 and 59 years old who received the Ad26.COV2.S COVID-19 vaccine or a placebo.

In nucleotides, the CDR3 is TGTGCCATCAGGGGCAGGGTCAATCAGCCCCAGCATTTT. It specifies CAIRGRVNQPQHF. This chain connects TRBV10-3 to TRBJ1-5; TRBD1 might be the D (5 bases). Germline CDR1 and CDR2: ENHRY and SYGVKD. V lost 6 bases, J lost 3 bases, and 9 bases lay in between. This CDR3 is built from 13 residues.

The V gene is TRBV6-6, the J gene TRBJ1-4, with no clear D. CDR1 is MNHNY and CDR2 is SVGAGI in the germline V gene (reference sequence). The V end lost 6 bases, the J end lost 0 bases, and 8 bases lay between the germline ends. The CDR3 is made up of 14 amino acids. The CDR3 loop is CASSYVATNEKLFF. For the CDR3, the DNA is TGTGCCAGCAGCTACGTCGCAACTAATGAAAAACTGTTTTTT.

This chain links TRBV2 with TRBJ2-5; D perhaps matches TRBD1 (5 bases). The V end was cut by 3 bases, the J end by 5 bases, with 13 bases between. Per germline, CDR1 SNHLY and CDR2 FYNNEI. The CDR3 has 14 amino acids. CDR3 protein: CASSESGFSETQYF. The CDR3, as DNA: TGTGCCAGCAGTGAGTCAGGGTTTTCCGAGACCCAGTACTTC.

This sequence joins TRBV5-1 and TRBJ1-1; D gene uncertain. CDR1 is SGHRS and CDR2 is YFSETQ in the germline V gene. The V end was cut by 4 bases, the J end by 2 bases, with 9 bases between. CDR3 length equals 13 residues. CDR3 in amino acids: CASSQLINTEAFF. As DNA, the CDR3 is TGCGCCAGCAGCCAGCTAATCAACACTGAAGCTTTCTTT.

A few counts support this clone. V gene TRBV4-1 combines with J gene TRBJ1-2; 7 bases line up with TRBD1. With 3 bases clipped from V and 4 bases from J, the junction kept 5 bases outside the gene matches. Germline values: CDR1 MGHRA, CDR2 YSYEKL. The CDR3 extends over 14 amino acids. DNA for the CDR3: TGCGCCAGCAGCCATCCCGGGACAGTCTATGGCTACACCTTC. Protein product: CASSHPGTVYGYTF.

Notes on this clone: One junction end does not reproduce the germline sequence, and a read error may be involved. This chain connects TRBV5-6 to TRBJ2-1; 8 bases are a match to TRBD1. CDR3 size: 12 residues. Germline values: CDR1 SGHDT, CDR2 YYEEEE. The chain's CDR3 is CASSWGGQGRIF. For the CDR3, the DNA is TGTGCCAGCAGCTGGGGAGGACAGGGCCGGATCTTC.

The chain combines TRBV6-5 with TRBJ2-7; D is possibly TRBD2 (5 bases). V lost 10 bases to trimming and J lost 0 bases, with 16 bases between them. CDR3 length equals 14 residues. Per the germline V gene, CDR1 is MNHEY and CDR2 is SVGAGI. The CDR3 region is CATIRQAGSYEQYF. DNA of the CDR3: TGTGCCACAATTAGGCAGGCGGGCTCCTACGAGCAGTACTTC.

The chain uses TRBV9 and TRBJ2-3, with 11 bases matching TRBD2. CDR1 SGDLS and CDR2 YYNGEE come from the germline V gene. V lost 4 bases, J lost 6 bases, and 10 bases stayed unmatched. The CDR3 loop spans 16 amino acids. CDR3 residues: CASSYGLAGGEDTQYF. In DNA, the CDR3 is TGTGCCAGCAGCTACGGACTAGCGGGCGGGGAGGATACGCAGTATTTT.

Here the CDR3 reads CASMLAGQETQYF. The CDR3 bases are TGTGCCAGCATGCTAGCGGGACAAGAGACCCAGTACTTC. This chain links TRBV6-5 with TRBJ2-5, with 9 nucleotides matching TRBD2. Trimming took 7 bases from V and 2 from J; bases not matched to a gene: 2. This CDR3 is built from 13 residues. Germline CDR1 MNHEY, CDR2 SVGAGI.

The V call is TRBV30, the J call TRBJ2-7, with 11 bases identical to TRBD1. CDR3 length: 13 amino acids. The V and J ends lost 5 bases and 7 bases, in that order; junction bases with no gene match: 7. The germline V gene has CDR1 GTSNPN and CDR2 SVGIG (reference sequence). CDR3 loop: CAWDGQGAGEQYF. The CDR3 region has the DNA TGTGCCTGGGACGGACAGGGGGCGGGAGAGCAGTACTTC.

The genes are TRBV19 and TRBJ2-1; 8 bases line up with TRBD1. The CDR3 length is 15 residues. J gave up 6 bases and V 1 base, and 5 bases lay outside the gene matches. Germline loops: CDR1 LNHDA, CDR2 SQIVND (reference sequence). The chain's CDR3 is CASSIGRGLFNEQFF. The DNA for the CDR3 is TGTGCCAGTAGTATAGGCAGGGGGCTGTTCAATGAGCAGTTCTTC.

In this sample, this clone turned up once. V usage is TRBV12-3 or TRBV12-4 and J usage is TRBJ1-6; D call uncertain. This CDR3 region has 13 residues. V was cut by 4 bases and J by 0 bases, with 1 base left in between. This CDR3 reads CASSSSYNSPLHF. The CDR3 DNA is TGTGCCAGCAGTTCCTCCTATAATTCACCCCTCCACTTT.

This chain connects TRBV5-5 to TRBJ1-6; 8 nucleotides line up with TRBD1. J lost 9 bases, V lost 4 bases, and 6 bases had no gene match. Germline CDR1 and CDR2: SGHKS and YYEKEE (reference sequence). This CDR3 contains 14 residues. CDR3 region: CASSPDRVFSPLHF. The CDR3, as DNA: TGTGCCAGCAGCCCGGACAGGGTGTTTTCACCCCTCCACTTT.

The V and J genes are TRBV30 and TRBJ1-5, with 9 bases matching TRBD1. Looked up from germline, CDR1 is GTSNPN and CDR2 is SVGIG (reference sequence). This CDR3 has 13 residues. The junction had 0 bases not matched to a gene; V was cut back by 1 base and J by 5 bases. CDR3 nucleotides: TGTGCCTGGAGTGGGACAGGGGATCAGCCCCAGCATTTT. Translating gives CAWSGTGDQPQHF.

V gene TRBV21-1 combines with J gene TRBJ1-4; the table's D call, TRBD1, has no DNA check behind it. TRBV21-1 is classified as a pseudogene. The CDR3 is 14 amino acids. This chain's CDR3 is CASRSGRSNEKLFF. CDR3 bases: TGTGCCAGCAGATCAGGGCGAAGTAATGAAAAACTGTTTTTT.

The V and J genes are TRBV30 and TRBJ1-1; TRBD1 matches at 9 bases. The CDR3 loop spans 13 amino acids. CDR1 and CDR2 from the germline V gene are GTSNPN and SVGIG (reference sequence). V gave up 3 bases and J gave up 9 bases; unmatched junction bases: 8. For the CDR3, the DNA is TGTGCCTGGAGCGTGGGACAGGGCGGGAAAGCTTTCTTT. Translating it yields CAWSVGQGGKAFF.

The gene calls are TRBV6-6 and TRBJ2-5; maybe TRBD2 (5 bases). Germline assignment: CDR1 MNHNY and CDR2 SVGAGI (reference sequence). This CDR3 is 13 amino acids long. V was clipped by 5 bases and J by 5 bases, with 12 bases between them. CDR3 amino acids: CASSPSGRETQYF. The CDR3 nucleotides read TGTGCCAGCAGTCCCAGCGGTAGGGAGACCCAGTACTTC.